The clone carrying this T cell receptor (beta chain) appeared once. Antigen specificity is unknown. The CMV serostatus of this donor was not recorded. PCR involved 60 Vbeta and 13 Jbeta primers. Using immunoSEQ multiplex PCR, the repertoire was profiled, and TCRdb retains in-frame clones only, with some absent. The table includes roughly 120,000 clones, around four fifths detected once. This CDR3 comprises 13 residues. V was shortened by 6 bases and J by 12 bases, with 20 bases between the two germline ends. CDR1 and CDR2 from the germline V gene are MNHEY and SMNVEV (reference sequence). This sample is drawn from a study of cytomegalovirus exposure and HLA in healthy donors. Notes on the study in general: HLA-A and HLA-B allele assignments for most subjects were reportedly predicted accurately using TCR beta sequences. A highly shared variant cluster was judged a likely technical artifact. Fewer N-insertions than the roughly 700-donor mean were reportedly shown by an Asian-associated ancestry cluster in a later analysis.

The source material was PBMCs. The clonotype originates from a human donor in good health. The gene calls are TRBV27 and TRBJ1-1; possibly TRBD1 for D (6 bases). This CDR3 reads CASSLEPTGMTFF. In DNA, the CDR3 is TGTGCCAGCAGCTTAGAGCCTACAGGGATGACTTTCTTT.